This TCR beta chain is drawn from a study of T-cell memory formation after mild COVID-19. For the study at large: For the most part, TCR clusters were specific to one donor. The study's findings and limits: The main location of contracting CD4+ clones was CM and EM, and that of contracting CD8+ clones was EMRA. Some responding clones appeared in pre-infection memory, suggesting cross-reactive memory joined.

Worth noting for this clonotype: Its antigen is unknown.

Germline V lookup: CDR1 SNHLY, CDR2 FYNNEI. This CDR3 comprises 14 residues. Trimming cost V 7 bases and J 2 bases, with 13 bases left between them. The authors produced TCR alpha and TCR beta cDNA libraries with sample barcodes and UMIs by 5'RACE using constant-segment primers. TCRdb reprocessed the 5' RACE reads with MiXCR, giving one entry per CDR3 protein. This table has some 450,000 distinct CDR3 sequences, roughly 18% appearing once. Input material: PBMCs or a T cell subset sorted from them (not recorded which). The rearrangement joins TRBV2 to TRBJ2-3, with D unclear. The TCR was taken from a man younger than 35 who had mild COVID-19 (a few samples of this study predate the infection). Cell type and time point are not known. The CDR3 here is CASKRVQNTDTQYF. The CDR3 coding sequence is TGTGCCAGCAAAAGGGTACAAAACACAGATACGCAGTATTTT. The whole variable domain, remainder taken from reference TRBV2 and TRBJ2-3, is EPEVTQTPSHQVTQMGQEVILRCVPISNHLYFYWYRQILGQKVEFLVSFYNNEISEKSEIFDDQFSVERPDGSNFTLKIRSTKLEDSAMYFCASKRVQNTDTQYFGPGTRLTVL.